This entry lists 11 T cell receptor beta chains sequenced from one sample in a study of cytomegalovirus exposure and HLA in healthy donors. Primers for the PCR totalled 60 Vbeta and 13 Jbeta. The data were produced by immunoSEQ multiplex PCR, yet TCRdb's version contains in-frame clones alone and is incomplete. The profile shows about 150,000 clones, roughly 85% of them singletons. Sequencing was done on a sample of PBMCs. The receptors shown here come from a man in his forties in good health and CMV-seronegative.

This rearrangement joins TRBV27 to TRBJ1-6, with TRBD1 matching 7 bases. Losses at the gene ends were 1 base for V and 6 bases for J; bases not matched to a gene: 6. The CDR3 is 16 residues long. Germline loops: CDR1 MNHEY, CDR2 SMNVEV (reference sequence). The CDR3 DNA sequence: TGTGCCAGCAGTTTATTGGGGGGACAGTCTAATTCACCCCTCCACTTT. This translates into CASSLLGGQSNSPLHF.

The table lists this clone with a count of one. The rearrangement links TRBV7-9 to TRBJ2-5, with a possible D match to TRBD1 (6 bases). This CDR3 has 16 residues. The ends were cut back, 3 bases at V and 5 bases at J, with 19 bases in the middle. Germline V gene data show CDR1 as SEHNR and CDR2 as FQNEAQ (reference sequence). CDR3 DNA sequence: TGTGCCAGCAGCTTCCAATCCGGCAGGGGCTTGGAGACCCAGTACTTC. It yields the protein CASSFQSGRGLETQYF.

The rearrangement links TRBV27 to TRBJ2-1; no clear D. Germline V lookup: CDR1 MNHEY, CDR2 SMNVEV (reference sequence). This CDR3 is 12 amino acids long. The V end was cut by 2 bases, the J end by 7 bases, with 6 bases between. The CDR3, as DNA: TGTGCCAGCAGTTTAAACGGGAATGAGCAGTTCTTC. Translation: CASSLNGNEQFF.

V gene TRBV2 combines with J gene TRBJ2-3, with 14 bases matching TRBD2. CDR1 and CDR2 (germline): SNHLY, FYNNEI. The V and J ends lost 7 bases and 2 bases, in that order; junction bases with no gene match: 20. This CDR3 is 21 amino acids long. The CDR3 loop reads CASKAYGHSGTSGSPTDTQYF. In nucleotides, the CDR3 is TGTGCCAGCAAGGCTTATGGGCATTCCGGGACTAGCGGGAGCCCCACAGATACGCAGTATTTT.

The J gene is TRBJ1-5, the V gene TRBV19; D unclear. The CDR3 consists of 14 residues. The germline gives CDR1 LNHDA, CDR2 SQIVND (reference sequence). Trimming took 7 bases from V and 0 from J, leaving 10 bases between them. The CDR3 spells CASTERVSNQPQHF. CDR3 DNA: TGTGCCAGTACGGAGAGGGTTAGCAATCAGCCCCAGCATTTT.

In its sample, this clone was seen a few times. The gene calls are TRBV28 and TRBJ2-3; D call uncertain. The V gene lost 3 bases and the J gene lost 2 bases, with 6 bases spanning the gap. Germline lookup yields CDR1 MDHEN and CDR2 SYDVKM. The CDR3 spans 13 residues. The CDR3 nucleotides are TGTGCCAGCAGTTTCCAAGCCACAGATACGCAGTATTTT. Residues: CASSFQATDTQYF.

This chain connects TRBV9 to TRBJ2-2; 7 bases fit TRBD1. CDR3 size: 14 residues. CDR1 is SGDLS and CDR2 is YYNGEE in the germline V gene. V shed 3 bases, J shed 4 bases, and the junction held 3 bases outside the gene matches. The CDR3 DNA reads TGTGCCAGCAGCGGGTCAGGGGGCACCGGGGAGCTGTTTTTT. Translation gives CASSGSGGTGELFF.

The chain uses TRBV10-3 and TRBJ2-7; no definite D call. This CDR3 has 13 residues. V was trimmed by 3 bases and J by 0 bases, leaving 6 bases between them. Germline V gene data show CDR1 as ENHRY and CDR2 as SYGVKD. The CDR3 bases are TGTGCCATCAGTGACAGAAACTCCTACGAGCAGTACTTC. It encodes CAISDRNSYEQYF.

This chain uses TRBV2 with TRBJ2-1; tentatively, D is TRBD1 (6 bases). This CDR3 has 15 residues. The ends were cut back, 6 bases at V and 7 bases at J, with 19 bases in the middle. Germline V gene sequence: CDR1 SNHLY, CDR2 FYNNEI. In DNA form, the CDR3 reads TGTGCCAGCAGCCCGGACAGTACCTTAGGGAATGAGCAGTTCTTC. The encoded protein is CASSPDSTLGNEQFF.

CDR3 DNA sequence: TGTGCCAGCAGCTTTGGGGCAGGGTATGGCTACACCTTC. Its translation: CASSFGAGYGYTF. The chain uses TRBV5-5 and TRBJ1-2, with D perhaps matching TRBD1 (5 bases). CDR3 size: 13 residues. V dropped 2 bases and J dropped 5 bases, with 10 bases sitting between them. Germline loops: CDR1 SGHKS, CDR2 YYEKEE (reference sequence). Based on the CDR3 plus reference TRBV5-5 and TRBJ1-2, the full variable domain is DAGVTQSPTHLIKTRGQQVTLRCSPISGHKSVSWYQQVLGQGPQFIFQYYEKEERGRGNFPDRFSARQFPNYSSELNVNALLLGDSALYLCASSFGAGYGYTFGSGTRLTVV.

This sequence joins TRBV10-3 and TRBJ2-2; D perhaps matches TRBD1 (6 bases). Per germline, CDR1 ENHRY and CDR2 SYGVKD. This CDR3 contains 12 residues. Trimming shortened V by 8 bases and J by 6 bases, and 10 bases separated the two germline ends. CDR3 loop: CAIAGVSGELFF. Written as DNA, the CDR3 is TGTGCCATCGCAGGGGTCTCCGGGGAGCTGTTTTTT.